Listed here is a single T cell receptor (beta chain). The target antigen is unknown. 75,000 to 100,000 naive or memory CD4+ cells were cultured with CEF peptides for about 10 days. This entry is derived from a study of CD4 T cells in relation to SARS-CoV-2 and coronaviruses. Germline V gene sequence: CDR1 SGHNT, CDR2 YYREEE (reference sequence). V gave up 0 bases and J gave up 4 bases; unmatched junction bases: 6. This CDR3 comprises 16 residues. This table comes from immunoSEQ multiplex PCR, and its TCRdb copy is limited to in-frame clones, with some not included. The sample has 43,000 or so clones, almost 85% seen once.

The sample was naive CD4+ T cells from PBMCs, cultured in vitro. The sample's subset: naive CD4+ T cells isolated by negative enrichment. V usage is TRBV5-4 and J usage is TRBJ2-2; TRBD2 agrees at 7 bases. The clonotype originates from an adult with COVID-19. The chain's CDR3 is CASSLAGGMGTGELFF. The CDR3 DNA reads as TGTGCCAGCAGCTTGGCGGGGGGAATGGGCACCGGGGAGCTGTTTTTT.